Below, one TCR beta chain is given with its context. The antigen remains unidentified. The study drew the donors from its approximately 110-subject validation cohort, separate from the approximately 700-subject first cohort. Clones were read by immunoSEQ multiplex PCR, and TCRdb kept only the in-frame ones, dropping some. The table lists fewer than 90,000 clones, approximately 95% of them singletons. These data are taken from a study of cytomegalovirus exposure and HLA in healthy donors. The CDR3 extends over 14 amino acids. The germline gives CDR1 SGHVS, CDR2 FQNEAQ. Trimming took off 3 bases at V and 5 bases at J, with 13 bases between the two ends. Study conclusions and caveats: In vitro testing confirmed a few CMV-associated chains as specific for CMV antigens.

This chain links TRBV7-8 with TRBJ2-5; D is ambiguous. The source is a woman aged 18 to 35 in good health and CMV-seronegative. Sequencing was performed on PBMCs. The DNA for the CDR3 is TGTGCCAGCAGCTTCTACGGGTCTCGGGAGACCCAGTACTTC. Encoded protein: CASSFYGSRETQYF.